This T cell receptor (beta chain) emerged from a study of sequential checkpoint blockade in melanoma. Study observations and caveats: T-cell fraction and clonality followed PD-L1 and CD8+ counts, not mutational load.

Repertoires were generated with immunoSEQ multiplex PCR, while TCRdb's copy carries only in-frame clones and drops some. Here the sample spans around 19,000 clones, over 60% being singletons. Specified treatment: randomized to nivolumab then ipilimumab (arm A) or the reverse (arm B). The CDR3 runs 15 residues. V gave up 3 bases and J gave up 4 bases; unmatched junction bases: 7. Germline-derived CDR1 and CDR2 are SGHNT and YENEEA. Worth noting for this clone: The antigen is not known.

The source material was tumor tissue (inferred from file names), sampled from a patient given nivolumab and ipilimumab in sequence. The V call is TRBV11-3, the J call TRBJ2-3, with TRBD2 matching over 7 bases. This TCR was recovered from a human donor with melanoma. In DNA, the CDR3 is TGTGCCAGCAGCTTTCCCGCCCGGGGGGCAGATACGCAGTATTTT. Translated: CASSFPARGADTQYF.